This T cell receptor (beta chain) came from a study of blood T cell repertoires in COVID-19. Repertoires were generated with immunoSEQ multiplex PCR, while TCRdb's copy carries only in-frame clones and drops some. The sample has 95,000 to 110,000 clones; approximately 88% are singletons. Trimming took off 5 bases at V and 4 bases at J, with 12 bases between the two ends. The CDR3 sequence is 13 residues long. CDR1 and CDR2 (germline): SEHNR, FQNEAQ (reference sequence). The chain employs TRBV7-9 and TRBJ2-7; no definite D call. This receptor was taken from a human donor in a cohort sampled during active COVID-19. Source material: peripheral blood. DNA of the CDR3: TGTGCCAGCAGCCCACCCCCAGGTTACGAGCAGTACTTC. Its protein product is CASSPPPGYEQYF.